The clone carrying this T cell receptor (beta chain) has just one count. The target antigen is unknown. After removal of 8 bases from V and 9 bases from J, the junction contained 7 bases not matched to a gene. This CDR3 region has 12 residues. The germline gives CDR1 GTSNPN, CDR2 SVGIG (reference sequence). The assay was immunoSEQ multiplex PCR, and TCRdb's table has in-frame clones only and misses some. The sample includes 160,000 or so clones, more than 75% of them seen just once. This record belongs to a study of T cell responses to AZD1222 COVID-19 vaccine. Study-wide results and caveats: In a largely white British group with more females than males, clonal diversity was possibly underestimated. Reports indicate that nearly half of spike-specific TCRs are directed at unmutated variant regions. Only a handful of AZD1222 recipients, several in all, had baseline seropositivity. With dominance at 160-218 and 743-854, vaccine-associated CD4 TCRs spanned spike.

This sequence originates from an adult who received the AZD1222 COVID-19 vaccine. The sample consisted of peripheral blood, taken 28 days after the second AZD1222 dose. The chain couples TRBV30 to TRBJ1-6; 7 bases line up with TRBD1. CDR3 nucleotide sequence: TGTGCCGCCGGGACAGTTGGTTCACCCCTCCACTTT. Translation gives CAAGTVGSPLHF.